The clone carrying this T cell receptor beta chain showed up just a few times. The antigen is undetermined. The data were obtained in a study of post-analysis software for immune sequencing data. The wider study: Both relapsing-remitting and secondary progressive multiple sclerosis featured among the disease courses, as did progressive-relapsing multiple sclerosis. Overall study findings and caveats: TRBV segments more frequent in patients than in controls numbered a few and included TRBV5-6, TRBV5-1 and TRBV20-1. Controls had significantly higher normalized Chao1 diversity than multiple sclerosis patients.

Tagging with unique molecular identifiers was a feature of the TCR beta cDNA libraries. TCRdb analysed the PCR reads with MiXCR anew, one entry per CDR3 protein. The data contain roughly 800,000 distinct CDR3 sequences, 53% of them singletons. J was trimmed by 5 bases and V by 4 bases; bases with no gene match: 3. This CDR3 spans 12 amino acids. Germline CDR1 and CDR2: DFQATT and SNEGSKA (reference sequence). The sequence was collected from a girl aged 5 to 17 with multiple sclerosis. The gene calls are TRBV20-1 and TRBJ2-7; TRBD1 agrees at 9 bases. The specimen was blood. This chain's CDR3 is CSAKGQGDEQYF. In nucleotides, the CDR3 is TGCAGTGCTAAGGGACAGGGTGACGAGCAGTACTTC.